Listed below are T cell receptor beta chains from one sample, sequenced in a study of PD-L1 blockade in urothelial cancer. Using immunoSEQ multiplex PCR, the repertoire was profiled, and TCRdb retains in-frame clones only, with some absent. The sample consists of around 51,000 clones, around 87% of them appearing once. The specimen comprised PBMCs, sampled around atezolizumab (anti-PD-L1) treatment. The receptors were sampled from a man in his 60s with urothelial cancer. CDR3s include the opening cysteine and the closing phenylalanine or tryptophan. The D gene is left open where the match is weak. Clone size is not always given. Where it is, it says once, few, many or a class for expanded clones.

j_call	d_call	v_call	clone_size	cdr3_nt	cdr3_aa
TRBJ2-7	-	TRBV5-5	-	TGTGCCAGCAGCTGGACCGGGGGAAGCTACGAGCAGTACTTC	CASSWTGGSYEQYF
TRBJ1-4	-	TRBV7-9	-	TGTGCCAGCAGCTTAGATGCGGATGAAAAACTGTTTTTT	CASSLDADEKLFF
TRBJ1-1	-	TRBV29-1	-	TGCAGCGTTGGAGGAGAGAACACTGAAGCTTTCTTT	CSVGGENTEAFF
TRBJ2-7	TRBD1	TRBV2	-	TGTGCCAGCAGTGGACAGGGTAGCTCCTACGAGCAGTACTTC	CASSGQGSSYEQYF
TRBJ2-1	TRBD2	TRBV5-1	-	TGCGCCAGCAGCTTGGCGGGAGGGCCGCGGTATGAGCAGTTCTTC	CASSLAGGPRYEQFF
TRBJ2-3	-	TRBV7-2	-	TGTGCCAGCAGCTTAGATCAAGCCCGCACAGATACGCAGTATTTT	CASSLDQARTDTQYF
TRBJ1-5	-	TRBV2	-	TGTGCCAGCAGTGAAGCCGAAGGGGGTTTACTTAGCAATCAGCCCCAGCATTTT	CASSEAEGGLLSNQPQHF
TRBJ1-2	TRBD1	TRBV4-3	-	TGCGCCAGCAGCCAAGTCACTGGGACAGAGTTACCCCTTTATGGCTACACCTTC	CASSQVTGTELPLYGYTF
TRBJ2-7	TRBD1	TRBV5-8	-	TGTGCCAGCACCGCGCCGGTCCAGGGGGTGAGCGAGCAGTACTTC	CASTAPVQGVSEQYF
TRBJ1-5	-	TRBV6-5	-	TGTGCCAGCACTCCTGGGGGGGTGAATCAGCCCCAGCATTTT	CASTPGGVNQPQHF
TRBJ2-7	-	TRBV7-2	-	TGTGCCAGCAGCTTAGAACAGTTTTACGAGCAGTACTTC	CASSLEQFYEQYF
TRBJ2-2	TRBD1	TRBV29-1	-	TGCAGCGTTCTGACAGGGGGCCTCACCGGGGAGCTGTTTTTT	CSVLTGGLTGELFF
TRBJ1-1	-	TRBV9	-	TGTGCCAGCAGCGTAGGCAGATTGAACACTGAAGCTTTCTTT	CASSVGRLNTEAFF
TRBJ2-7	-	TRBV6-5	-	TGTGCCAGCAGTCCCTTTGGGGGGGCCAGGTACGAGCAGTACTTC	CASSPFGGARYEQYF
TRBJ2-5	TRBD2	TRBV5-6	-	TGTGCCAGCAGCTTGGCCGGGACTAGCGGAGAAGAGACCCAGTACTTC	CASSLAGTSGEETQYF
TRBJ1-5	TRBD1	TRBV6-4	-	TGTGCCAGCAGTCCTTACAGGGGCGCTCAGCCCCAGCATTTT	CASSPYRGAQPQHF
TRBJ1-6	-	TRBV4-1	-	TGCGCCAGCAGCCAAGTCGCGGGGAATTCACCCCTCCACTTT	CASSQVAGNSPLHF
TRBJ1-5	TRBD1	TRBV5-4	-	TGTGCCAGCAGCCAGGGGGGTCGTGATCAGCCCCAGCATTTT	CASSQGGRDQPQHF
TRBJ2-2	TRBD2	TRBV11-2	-	TGTGCCAGCAGCTCGGGACTAGCGGGAGTCAACACCGGGGAGCTGTTTTTT	CASSSGLAGVNTGELFF
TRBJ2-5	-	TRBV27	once	TGTGCCAGCAGTTTATCGTGGCAGGCCCAGGAGACCCAGTACTTC	CASSLSWQAQETQYF
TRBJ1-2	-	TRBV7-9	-	TGTGCCAGCACGAGGGCAGCTAGATCTAACTATGGCTACACCTTC	CASTRAARSNYGYTF
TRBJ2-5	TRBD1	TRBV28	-	TGTGCCAGCAGTTTACGCCGAGGGACAGTTGAAGAGACCCAGTACTTC	CASSLRRGTVEETQYF
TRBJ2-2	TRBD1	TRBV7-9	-	TGTGCCAGCAGTTTACAGGGGACCTCGAACACCGGGGAGCTGTTTTTT	CASSLQGTSNTGELFF
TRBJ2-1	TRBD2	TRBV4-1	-	TGCGCCAGCAGCCTATGGTCCGGGGGGGCCTTTAATGAGCAGTTCTTC	CASSLWSGGAFNEQFF
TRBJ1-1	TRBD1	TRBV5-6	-	TGTGCCAGCAGGGGTCTTGGGACAGGGGGGAGAATGAACACTGAAGCTTTCTTT	CASRGLGTGGRMNTEAFF
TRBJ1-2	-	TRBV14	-	TGTGCCAGCAGCCAAGTTACGGGCTATGGCTACACCTTC	CASSQVTGYGYTF
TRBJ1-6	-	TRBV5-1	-	TGCGCCAGCAGCTTGGGGGGGGAGTCACCCCTCCACTTT	CASSLGGESPLHF
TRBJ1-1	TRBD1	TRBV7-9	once	TGTGCCAGCAGCTCGTTGACAGGGGCCACTGAAGCTTTCTTT	CASSSLTGATEAFF
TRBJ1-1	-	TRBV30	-	TGTGCCTGGAACCGGGGGGGAGGAATGAACACTGAAGCTTTCTTT	CAWNRGGGMNTEAFF
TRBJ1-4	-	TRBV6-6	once	TGTGCCAGCAGCCCGAGCGGAGGTTACGGTGAAAAACTGTTTTTT	CASSPSGGYGEKLFF
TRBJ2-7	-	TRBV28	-	TGTGCCAGCACCTTCAACCGAGGAACCTACGAGCAGTACTTC	CASTFNRGTYEQYF
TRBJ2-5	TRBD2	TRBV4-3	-	TGCGCCAGCAGCCAAGGTTCGGGACTAGGAAAGGAGACCCAGTACTTC	CASSQGSGLGKETQYF
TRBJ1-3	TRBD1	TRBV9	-	TGTGCCAGCAGCTATGGACAGGGCTTCCCGAAAAACACCATATATTTT	CASSYGQGFPKNTIYF
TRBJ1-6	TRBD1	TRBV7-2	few	TGTGCCAGCAGATTGACAGGGAGTAATTCACCCCTCCACTTT	CASRLTGSNSPLHF
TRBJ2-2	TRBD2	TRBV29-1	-	TGCAGCGTTGGAGGGCTAGCGGGATGGACCGGGGAGCTGTTTTTT	CSVGGLAGWTGELFF
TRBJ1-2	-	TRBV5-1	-	TGCGCCAGCAGCGAATTGCTGTTTGAGGTTGGCTACACCTTC	CASSELLFEVGYTF
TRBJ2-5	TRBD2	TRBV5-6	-	TGTGCCAGCAGCCGCACTAGCGGGAGGGCGTTGGGGGAGACCCAGTACTTC	CASSRTSGRALGETQYF
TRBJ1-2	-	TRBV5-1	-	TGCGCCAGCAGCTTGGCCAGTAGTCAGGATGGCTACACCTTC	CASSLASSQDGYTF
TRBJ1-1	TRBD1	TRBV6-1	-	TGTGCCAGCAGTGTGTCCGGGACAGGGGGACTCACTGAAGCTTTCTTT	CASSVSGTGGLTEAFF
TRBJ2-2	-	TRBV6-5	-	TGTGCCAGCAGTTACGGACAAATCACCGGGGAGCTGTTTTTT	CASSYGQITGELFF
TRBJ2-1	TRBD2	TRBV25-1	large	TGTGCCAGCAGTGACGCCGGGACTAGCGGCAATGAGCAGTTCTTC	CASSDAGTSGNEQFF
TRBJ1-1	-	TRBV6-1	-	TGTGCCAGCAGGGGACACGGAGAGAACACTGAAGCTTTCTTT	CASRGHGENTEAFF
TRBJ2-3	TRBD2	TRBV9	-	TGTGCCAGCAGCGTTAGCGGGGGCACAGATACGCAGTATTTT	CASSVSGGTDTQYF
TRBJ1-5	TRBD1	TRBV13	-	TGTGCCAGCAGCCTAGGACAGGTGGTCCAGCCCCAGCATTTT	CASSLGQVVQPQHF
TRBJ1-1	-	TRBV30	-	TGTGCCTGCCCGGACACCGGGGGAGGAACTGAAGCTTTCTTT	CACPDTGGGTEAFF
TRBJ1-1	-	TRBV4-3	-	TGCGCCAGCAGCCAGGCAGGGGTCGGAAACACTGAAGCTTTCTTT	CASSQAGVGNTEAFF
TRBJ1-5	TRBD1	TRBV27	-	TGTGCCAGCAGTCCCAAATCATGGACAGGCGGCCTGACCCAGCATTTT	CASSPKSWTGGLTQHF
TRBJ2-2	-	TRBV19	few	TGTGCCAGTAGTATGAGGACAGCGAACACCGGGGAGCTGTTTTTT	CASSMRTANTGELFF
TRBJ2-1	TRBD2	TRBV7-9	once	TGTGCCAGCAGCACCCTAGCGGGAGAGGATGAGCAGTTCTTC	CASSTLAGEDEQFF
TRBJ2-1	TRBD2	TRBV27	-	TGTGCCAGCAGTTCATGGGGGGGTTCGGGCAATGAGCAGTTCTTC	CASSSWGGSGNEQFF
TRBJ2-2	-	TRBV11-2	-	TGTGCCAGCAGCTTCGTTGCCGGGGAGCTGTTTTTT	CASSFVAGELFF